A selection of T cell receptor beta chains follows, all from one sample in a study of cytomegalovirus exposure and HLA in healthy donors. Clones were read by immunoSEQ multiplex PCR, and TCRdb kept only the in-frame ones, dropping some. The data show fewer than 130,000 clones, approximately 79% seen once. Sequencing was carried out using PBMCs. The receptors stem from a man aged 25-45 years in good health and CMV-seropositive. CDR3s include the opening cysteine and the closing phenylalanine or tryptophan. D genes are given only for firm matches. Some rows mark clone size as missing; the rest say once, few, many or name a class of expanded clone.

abundance	d_gene	v_gene	j_gene	CDR3aa	CDR3nt
-	-	TRBV2	TRBJ2-2	CASSVPGTTNTGELFF	TGTGCCAGCAGTGTGCCCGGGACAACGAACACCGGGGAGCTGTTTTTT
-	TRBD2	TRBV9	TRBJ2-1	CASSVDLAGSNNEQFF	TGTGCCAGCAGCGTAGATCTAGCGGGGTCAAACAATGAGCAGTTCTTC
-	-	TRBV1	TRBJ2-2	CTSSQEGLAGVTGELFF	TGCACCAGCAGCCAAGAGGGACTAGCGGGGGTCACCGGGGAGCTGTTTTTT
-	TRBD2	TRBV9	TRBJ2-2	CASSDRTSGAPTPNTGELFF	TGTGCCAGCAGCGACCGGACTAGCGGGGCGCCTACCCCGAACACCGGGGAGCTGTTTTTT
-	-	TRBV10-3	TRBJ2-7	CAISEDRAYEQYF	TGTGCCATCAGTGAGGACAGAGCCTACGAGCAGTACTTC
-	TRBD1	TRBV4-1	TRBJ1-1	CASSQPDRVDTEAFF	TGCGCCAGCAGCCAGCCGGACAGGGTCGACACTGAAGCTTTCTTT
-	-	TRBV4-1	TRBJ2-3	CASSQVGTLTDTQYF	TGCGCCAGCAGCCAAGTTGGGACACTCACAGATACGCAGTATTTT
-	-	TRBV13	TRBJ2-2	CASSKLNLGELFF	TGTGCCAGCTCTAAACTAAATCTCGGGGAGCTGTTTTTT
-	-	TRBV9	TRBJ2-3	CASSVDSPTADTQYF	TGTGCCAGCAGCGTAGACTCTCCGACAGCAGATACGCAGTATTTT
few	-	TRBV28	TRBJ1-1	CASSFGGWAEAFF	TGTGCCAGCAGTTTCGGAGGGTGGGCTGAAGCTTTCTTT
-	-	TRBV5-1	TRBJ2-5	CASSLGGTRTQETQYF	TGCGCCAGCAGCTTGGGGGGGACACGGACCCAAGAGACCCAGTACTTC
-	TRBD1	TRBV5-1	TRBJ1-5	CASSATTGNQPQHF	TGCGCCAGCAGCGCCACGACAGGGAATCAGCCCCAGCATTTT
-	-	TRBV5-5	TRBJ2-5	CASSQTATTQETQYF	TGTGCCAGCAGCCAAACGGCCACTACTCAAGAGACCCAGTACTTC
once	TRBD1	TRBV27	TRBJ2-7	CASRVTGTGRYEQYF	TGTGCCAGCAGAGTAACCGGGACAGGGCGCTACGAGCAGTACTTC
few	TRBD1	TRBV27	TRBJ1-4	CASSQQGAQEKLFF	TGTGCCAGCAGTCAACAGGGGGCTCAAGAAAAACTGTTTTTT
-	-	TRBV5-1	TRBJ2-7	CASSPGHGDYEQYF	TGCGCCAGCAGCCCGGGACACGGAGACTACGAGCAGTACTTC
-	TRBD2	TRBV19	TRBJ2-1	CASSIGLAGWNEQFF	TGTGCCAGTAGTATAGGACTAGCGGGGTGGAATGAGCAGTTCTTC
-	TRBD2	TRBV27	TRBJ2-1	CASSHGGRGYNEQFF	TGTGCCAGCTCCCATGGTGGGAGGGGATATAATGAGCAGTTCTTC
-	TRBD2	TRBV7-9	TRBJ2-7	CSSSPGLAGGSSYEQYF	TGTTCCAGCAGCCCGGGACTAGCGGGAGGGAGCTCCTACGAGCAGTACTTC
-	-	TRBV13	TRBJ2-2	CASSHWRGSTGELFF	TGTGCCAGCAGCCATTGGCGGGGCAGCACCGGGGAGCTGTTTTTT
few	-	TRBV21-1	TRBJ1-5	CASSTEQGCYSNQPQHF	TGTGCCAGCAGCACGGAGCAGGGGTGCTACAGCAATCAGCCCCAGCATTTT
once	-	TRBV7-8	TRBJ2-7	CASRPGVWGDGEQYF	TGTGCCAGCAGGCCCGGGGTGTGGGGGGACGGGGAGCAGTACTTC
-	TRBD2	TRBV28	TRBJ2-7	CASSRSGGAFEQYF	TGTGCCAGCAGTAGGAGCGGGGGGGCCTTCGAGCAGTACTTC
-	-	TRBV13	TRBJ2-1	CASSATGPDNEQFF	TGTGCCAGCAGCGCAACGGGTCCCGACAATGAGCAGTTCTTC
few	TRBD1	TRBV4-3	TRBJ1-6	CASRRADRVNSPLHF	TGCGCCAGCAGACGGGCGGACAGGGTTAATTCACCCCTCCACTTT
-	-	TRBV6-6	TRBJ2-3	CASSYSRGRTDTQYF	TGTGCCAGCAGTTACTCGAGAGGCCGCACAGATACGCAGTATTTT
-	-	TRBV21-1	TRBJ1-1	CASNRVGTEAFF	TGTGCCAGCAACAGGGTGGGGACTGAAGCTTTCTTT
once	-	TRBV7-9	TRBJ1-2	CASSLGAGLGYGYTF	TGTGCCAGCAGCTTAGGGGCAGGACTCGGCTATGGCTACACCTTC
-	-	TRBV28	TRBJ2-7	CASSSDSRYEQYF	TGTGCCAGCAGTTCAGACTCGCGCTACGAGCAGTACTTC